Presented here are 18 T cell receptor beta chains from one specimen sequenced in a study of cytomegalovirus exposure and HLA in healthy donors (dated by TCRdb to about 2017). Library preparation used the immunoSEQ multiplex PCR assay. For the multiplex PCR, a mixture combining 60 forward primers for TCR Vbeta segments and 13 reverse primers for TCR Jbeta segments was used. The immuneACCESS repertoire file appears here via TCRdb, limited to in-frame rearrangements. These files lack a portion of the clones; in checked studies, under half of the deficit traces to unresolved V genes, and the cause of the others is not known. For this sample there are some 180,000 clones; 70% to 85% appear just once. The top ten constitute 1.4% of the sample. The sample consisted of PBMCs. The receptor source for this set is a man between 18 and 35 years old in good health and CMV-seronegative.

V is TRBV7-9 and J is TRBJ1-5; possibly TRBD1 for D (6 bases). Looked up from germline, CDR1 is SEHNR and CDR2 is FQNEAQ (reference sequence). V lost 5 bases to trimming and J lost 7 bases, with 18 bases between them. CDR3 length equals 15 residues. The CDR3 DNA reads as TGTGCCAGCAGCAAAACAGGGATAGGTGAGCAGCCCCAGCATTTT. Translation: CASSKTGIGEQPQHF. The whole variable domain, remainder taken from reference TRBV7-9 and TRBJ1-5, is DTGVSQNPRHKITKRGQNVTFRCDPISEHNRLYWYRQTLGQGPEFLTYFQNEAQLEKSRLLSDRFSAERPKGSFSTLEIQRTEQGDSAMYLCASSKTGIGEQPQHFGDGTRLSIL.

This clone has more than one count but fewer than ten. V and J are TRBV4-3 and TRBJ2-3; 10 bases map to TRBD2. The CDR3 length is 16 residues. CDR1 is LGHNA, CDR2 YSLEER, per germline. The V and J ends lost 0 bases and 5 bases, in that order; junction bases with no gene match: 5. CDR3 DNA sequence: TGCGCCAGCAGCCAAGAAAGCGGGAGGGGGGGAGATACGCAGTATTTT. Translated, it gives CASSQESGRGGDTQYF.

The chain is built from TRBV19 and TRBJ1-1, with 7 bases aligning to TRBD1. With 5 bases clipped from V and 5 bases from J, the junction kept 14 bases outside the gene matches. CDR1 is LNHDA and CDR2 is SQIVND in the germline V gene (reference sequence). This CDR3 comprises 16 residues. The CDR3 reads CASSSRSNRGGTEAFF. CDR3 DNA: TGTGCCAGTAGTTCGCGCTCCAACAGGGGAGGTACTGAAGCTTTCTTT.

V usage is TRBV30 and J usage is TRBJ1-2, with 7 positions matching TRBD1. CDR1 is GTSNPN, CDR2 SVGIG, per germline (reference sequence). Losses at the gene ends were 8 bases for V and 8 bases for J; bases not matched to a gene: 14. The CDR3 has 13 residues. CDR3 in amino acids: CARTLLTGRGYTF. CDR3 bases: TGTGCCCGGACCCTTTTGACAGGGAGGGGCTACACCTTC.

The J gene is TRBJ1-5, the V gene TRBV30; 9 bases are shared with TRBD1. Per germline, CDR1 GTSNPN and CDR2 SVGIG (reference sequence). V gave up 2 bases and J gave up 5 bases; unmatched junction bases: 7. The length of the CDR3 is 15 residues. The CDR3 here is CAWSFGTGRHQPQHF. The CDR3 DNA follows: TGTGCCTGGAGTTTCGGGACAGGGAGGCATCAGCCCCAGCATTTT.

The genes are TRBV5-4 and TRBJ2-7, with D perhaps TRBD2 (7 bases). V was shortened by 5 bases and J by 2 bases, with 20 bases between the two germline ends. The CDR3 extends over 16 amino acids. Looked up from germline, CDR1 is SGHNT and CDR2 is YYREEE (reference sequence). CDR3 DNA: TGTGCCAGCAGAAGGGCGGGGGCCACCGGGACCTACGAGCAGTACTTC. This codes for CASRRAGATGTYEQYF. Combining the CDR3 with reference TRBV5-4 and TRBJ2-7 gives the whole variable domain ETGVTQSPTHLIKTRGQQVTLRCSSQSGHNTVSWYQQALGQGPQFIFQYYREEENGRGNFPPRFSGLQFPNYSSELNVNALELDDSALYLCASRRAGATGTYEQYFGPGTRLTVT.

The chain couples TRBV27 to TRBJ1-2, with D possibly TRBD1 on 6 matching bases. CDR3 length: 13 amino acids. Germline-derived CDR1 and CDR2 are MNHEY and SMNVEV (reference sequence). The V end lost 5 bases, the J end lost 11 bases, and 18 bases lay between the germline ends. The chain's CDR3 is CASSPLQGRRYTF. CDR3 DNA: TGTGCCAGCAGTCCCCTACAGGGTCGACGATACACCTTC.

Comment on this clone: One end of the junction varies from germline; a read error may be responsible. This same CDR3 is encoded by further DNA sequences in the sample. This chain links TRBV27 with TRBJ2-5; D gene uncertain. CDR1 and CDR2 from the germline V gene are MNHEY and SMNVEV (reference sequence). This CDR3 spans 15 amino acids. The CDR3 region has the DNA TGTGCTAGCAGTTTCGTTCCGGTCCCCCCGGTCGCCCAGTACTTC. It encodes CASSFVPVPPVAQYF.

The chain couples TRBV6-6 to TRBJ1-5; no clear D. There are 13 residues in the CDR3. The germline CDR1 and CDR2 sequences are MNHNY and SVGAGI (reference sequence). Trimming shortened V by 10 bases and J by 0 bases, and 10 bases separated the two germline ends. The CDR3 protein is CAIGGNSNQPQHF. The CDR3 nucleotides are TGTGCCATAGGAGGCAATAGCAATCAGCCCCAGCATTTT.

This clone was observed a handful of times. The chain is built from TRBV4-1 and TRBJ1-2; D gene ambiguous. Trimming shortened V by 0 bases and J by 0 bases, and 17 bases separated the two germline ends. This CDR3 is built from 18 residues. Germline CDR1 reads MGHRA; CDR2 reads YSYEKL. CDR3 in amino acids: CASSQELRASPPNYGYTF. Here the CDR3 DNA reads TGCGCCAGCAGCCAAGAACTGAGGGCTTCTCCCCCTAACTATGGCTACACCTTC.

The V gene is TRBV11-3, the J gene TRBJ2-1; TRBD2 matches at 8 bases. V shed 4 bases and J 7 bases; nucleotides not matched to a gene: 3. In germline, CDR1 is SGHNT, CDR2 YENEEA. The CDR3 contains 13 residues. The CDR3 here is CASSSGGPNEQFF. In DNA form, the CDR3 reads TGTGCCAGCAGCTCGGGAGGGCCGAATGAGCAGTTCTTC.

The genes are TRBV2 and TRBJ1-1; D might be TRBD1 (6 bases). The CDR3 is 12 residues long. The germline V and J ends were trimmed by 1 base and 8 bases, with 8 bases remaining between them. The germline V gene encodes CDR1 SNHLY and CDR2 FYNNEI. In nucleotides, the CDR3 is TGTGCCAGCAGTGAAGGTGACAGGGAAGCTTTCTTT. Translating gives CASSEGDREAFF.

The chain couples TRBV28 to TRBJ2-7, with D possibly matching TRBD2 (5 bases). CDR3 length equals 12 residues. The V gene's germline CDR1 is MDHEN and CDR2 SYDVKM. V lost 1 base and J 4 bases, leaving 5 bases between the germline ends. The DNA of the CDR3 is TGTGCCAGCAGTTTATCGGGATACGAGCAGTACTTC. Its protein is CASSLSGYEQYF.

The chain recombines TRBV5-1 with TRBJ2-1; TRBD1 aligns across 8 bases. The CDR3 has 15 residues. V lost 1 base to trimming and J lost 4 bases; unmatched junction nucleotides: 4. The germline CDR1 and CDR2 sequences are SGHRS and YFSETQ. The DNA of the CDR3 is TGCGCCAGCAGCTTGCAGGGGGCGTCATACAATGAGCAGTTCTTC. Translation: CASSLQGASYNEQFF.

The chain combines TRBV19 with TRBJ2-4; D possibly corresponds to TRBD2 (5 bases). The CDR3 loop spans 15 amino acids. V dropped 3 bases and J dropped 5 bases, with 14 bases sitting between them. Germline CDR1 is LNHDA and CDR2 is SQIVND (reference sequence). The CDR3 DNA sequence: TGTGCCAGTAGTATTACGACGCCCGGGGAAAACATTCAGTACTTC. This codes for CASSITTPGENIQYF.

The chain recombines TRBV29-1 with TRBJ2-5, with TRBD2 identical over 7 bases. The CDR3 has 12 amino acids. The germline gives CDR1 SQVTM, CDR2 ANQGSEA. The V segment lost 5 bases and the J segment 4 bases; nucleotides outside the gene matches: 4. CDR3 DNA: TGCAGCGTTTCAGCGGGATCAGAGACCCAGTACTTC. It translates to CSVSAGSETQYF. The full variable domain, rest sourced from reference TRBV29-1 and TRBJ2-5, is SAVISQKPSRDICQRGTSLTIQCQVDSQVTMMFWYRQQPGQSLTLIATANQGSEATYESGFVIDKFPISRPNLTFSTLTVSNMSPEDSSIYLCSVSAGSETQYFGPGTRLLVL.

This sequence joins TRBV4-3 and TRBJ2-7; TRBD2 might be the D (6 bases). The germline V gene has CDR1 LGHNA and CDR2 YSLEER. Trimming left V 0 bases short and J 2 bases short, with 11 bases between. CDR3 length: 15 amino acids. The CDR3 region is CASSQDLWGAYEQYF. CDR3 bases: TGCGCCAGCAGCCAAGATCTGTGGGGGGCCTACGAGCAGTACTTC.

This sequence joins TRBV13 and TRBJ2-2, with a possible D match to TRBD2 (5 bases). Germline CDR1 is PRHDT and CDR2 is FYEKMQ (reference sequence). The CDR3 has 12 residues. The V end was cut by 5 bases, the J end by 7 bases, with 8 bases between. The chain's CDR3 is CASSPRGGELFF. In DNA, the CDR3 is TGTGCCAGCAGCCCCCGGGGCGGGGAGCTGTTTTTT.